Reported below is one T cell receptor (beta chain). This clone was recorded once. No cognate antigen has been identified for it. Base qualities are missing; no much larger clone stands one base away. The data derive from a study of technical replicates of blood from a few donors (dated by TCRdb to about 2017). The library relied on the immunoSEQ multiplex PCR assay. Here the immuneACCESS table is served through TCRdb, limited to in-frame sequences with V and J called. Missing clones are a known gap in these copies; in checked studies unresolved V genes cover under half, and the rest lacks a known reason. This sample has approximately 74,000 clones in its table, and 80% to 90% of those were observed once. Roughly 4.5% of the sample is taken by the ten largest. Sequencing was performed on PBMCs. This receptor was obtained from a human donor in good health. Some clones in this sample may be carry-over from other donors' samples.

The CDR3 region reads CASSFRPGSYNEQFF. The bases are TGTGCCAGCAGCTTTAGGCCAGGGTCCTACAATGAGCAGTTCTTC. The rearrangement combines TRBV11-2 with TRBJ2-1, with TRBD1 as a weak D call on 5 bases. Trimming at the junction amounts to 3 bases on V and 1 base on J, and the germline ends lie 10 bases apart. CDR1 and CDR2 are read off the germline V gene as SGHAT and FQNNGV. The cysteine opens and the phenylalanine closes a CDR3 of 15 amino acids. Solely the CDR3 DNA is kept, with 45 bases framed from the first base.